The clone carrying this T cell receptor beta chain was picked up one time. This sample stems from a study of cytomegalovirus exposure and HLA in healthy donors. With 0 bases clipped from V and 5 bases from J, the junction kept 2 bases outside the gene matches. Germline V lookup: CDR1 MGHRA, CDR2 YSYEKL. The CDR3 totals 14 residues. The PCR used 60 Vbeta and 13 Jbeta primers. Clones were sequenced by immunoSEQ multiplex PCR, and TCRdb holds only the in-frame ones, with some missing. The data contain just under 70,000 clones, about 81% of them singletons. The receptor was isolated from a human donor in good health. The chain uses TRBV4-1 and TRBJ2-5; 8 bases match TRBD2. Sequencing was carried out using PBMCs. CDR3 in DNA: TGCGCCAGCAGCCAAGACACGGGGGGGGAGACCCAGTACTTC. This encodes CASSQDTGGETQYF.